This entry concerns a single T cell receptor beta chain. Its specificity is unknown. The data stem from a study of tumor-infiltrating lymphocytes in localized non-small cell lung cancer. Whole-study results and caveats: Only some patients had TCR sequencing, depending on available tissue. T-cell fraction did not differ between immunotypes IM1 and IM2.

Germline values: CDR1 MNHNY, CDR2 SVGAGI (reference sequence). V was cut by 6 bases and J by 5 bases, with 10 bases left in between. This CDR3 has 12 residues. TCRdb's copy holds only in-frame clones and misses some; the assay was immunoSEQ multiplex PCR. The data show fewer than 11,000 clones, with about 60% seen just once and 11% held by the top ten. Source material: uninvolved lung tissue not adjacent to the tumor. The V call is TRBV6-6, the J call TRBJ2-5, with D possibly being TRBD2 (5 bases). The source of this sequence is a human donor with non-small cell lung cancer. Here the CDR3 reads CASRSSFETQYF. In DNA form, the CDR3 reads TGTGCCAGCAGGTCTAGCTTTGAGACCCAGTACTTC.